The sequence of this T cell receptor beta chain was determined in a study of blood T cells in healthy people across ages. Study-wide results and limits: Naive T cell percentage showed a strong correlation with TCR beta diversity. Possibly, changes in expanded clonotypes were confounded because donor CMV status was unknown. Per million T cells, the diversity of TCR beta decreased roughly linearly as age advanced.

V shed 6 bases and J shed 4 bases, with 11 bases lying between them. The germline V gene has CDR1 SGHTA and CDR2 FQGNSA. The length of the CDR3 is 13 residues. A second roughly 6 to 12 cycle PCR used barcoded and J-beta primers. One entry per CDR3 protein, called by TCRdb with MiXCR from the 5' RACE reads. The sample has about 400,000 distinct CDR3 sequences, roughly half seen once. In the case of this clonotype: Its antigen is as yet unknown.

The receptor's source is a man between 60 and 75 years old in good health. The chain couples TRBV7-2 to TRBJ2-3; tentatively, D is TRBD2 (5 bases). Material for sequencing was blood. The CDR3 DNA reads TGTGCCAGCAGGCCCACTAGAGCAGATACGCAGTATTTT. Protein product: CASRPTRADTQYF.